This T cell receptor beta chain originates from a study of T cell repertoires in cytomegalovirus infection. The CDR3 sequence is 11 residues long. V shed 7 bases, J shed 8 bases, and the junction held 3 bases outside the gene matches. CDR1 and CDR2 from the germline V gene are SQVTM and ANQGSEA. Each CDR3 protein is one row after TCRdb ran MiXCR on the reads. The sample shows some 700,000 distinct CDR3 sequences, approximately 34% of them seen only once. General study points: Ex vivo responses were dominated by HLA-C-restricted CMV-specific TCR beta clonotypes. Public TCR beta family frequency separated CMV-and-HLA carriers, including in an independent cohort.

Note on this clonotype: Antigen: not known.

Sequencing was performed on PBMCs. The TCR comes from a human donor in good health (CMV status not recorded). Some clones in this sample may be carry-over from other donors' samples. The chain joins TRBV29-1 to TRBJ2-1; 9 bases fit TRBD1. The CDR3 loop is CSGQGVYEQFF. CDR3 DNA sequence: TGCAGCGGACAGGGGGTTTATGAGCAGTTCTTC.